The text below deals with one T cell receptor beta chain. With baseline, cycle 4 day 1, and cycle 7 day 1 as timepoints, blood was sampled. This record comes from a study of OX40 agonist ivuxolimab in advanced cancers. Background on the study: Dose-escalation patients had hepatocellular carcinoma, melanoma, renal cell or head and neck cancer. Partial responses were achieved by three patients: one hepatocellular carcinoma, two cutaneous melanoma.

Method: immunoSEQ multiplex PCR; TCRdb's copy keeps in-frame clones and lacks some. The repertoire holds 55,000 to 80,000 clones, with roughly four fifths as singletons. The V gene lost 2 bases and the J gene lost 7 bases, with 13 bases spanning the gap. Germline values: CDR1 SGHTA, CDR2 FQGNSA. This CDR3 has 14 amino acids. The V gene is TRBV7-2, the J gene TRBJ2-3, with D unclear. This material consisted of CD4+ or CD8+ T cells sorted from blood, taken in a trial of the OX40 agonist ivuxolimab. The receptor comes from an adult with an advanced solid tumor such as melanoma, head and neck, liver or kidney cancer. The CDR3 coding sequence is TGTGCCAGCAGCTTAATCAGTTCCCAACATACGCAGTATTTT. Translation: CASSLISSQHTQYF. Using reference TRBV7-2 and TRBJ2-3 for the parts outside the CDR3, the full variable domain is GAGVSQSPSNKVTEKGKDVELRCDPISGHTALYWYRQSLGQGLEFLIYFQGNSAPDKSGLPSDRFSAERTGGSVSTLTIQRTQQEDSAVYLCASSLISSQHTQYFGPGTRLTVL.